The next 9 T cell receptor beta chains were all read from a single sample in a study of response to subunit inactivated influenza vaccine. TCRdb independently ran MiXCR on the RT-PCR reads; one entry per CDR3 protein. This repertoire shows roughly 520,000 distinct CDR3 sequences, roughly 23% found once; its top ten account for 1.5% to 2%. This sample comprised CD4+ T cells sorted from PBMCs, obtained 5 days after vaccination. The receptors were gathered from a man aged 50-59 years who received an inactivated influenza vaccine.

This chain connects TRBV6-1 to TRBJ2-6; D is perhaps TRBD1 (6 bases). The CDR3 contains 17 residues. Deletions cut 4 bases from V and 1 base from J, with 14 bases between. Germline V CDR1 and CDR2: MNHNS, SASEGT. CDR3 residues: CASSAQTGLSGANVLTF. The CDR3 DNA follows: TGTGCCAGCAGTGCACAAACAGGGTTATCTGGGGCCAACGTCCTGACTTTC.

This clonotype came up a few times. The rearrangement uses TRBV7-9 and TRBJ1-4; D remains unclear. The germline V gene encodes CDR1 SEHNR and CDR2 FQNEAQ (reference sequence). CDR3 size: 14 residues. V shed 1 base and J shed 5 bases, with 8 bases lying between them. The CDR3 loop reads CASSLGTANEKLFF. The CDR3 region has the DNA TGTGCCAGCAGCTTAGGGACGGCAAATGAAAAACTGTTTTTT.

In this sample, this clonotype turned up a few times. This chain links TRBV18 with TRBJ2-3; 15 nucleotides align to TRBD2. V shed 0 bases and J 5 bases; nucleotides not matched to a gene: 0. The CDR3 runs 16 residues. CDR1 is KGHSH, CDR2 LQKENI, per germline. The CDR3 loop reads CASSPPGLAGGDTQYF. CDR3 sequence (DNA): TGTGCCAGCTCACCACCGGGACTAGCGGGAGGAGATACGCAGTATTTT.

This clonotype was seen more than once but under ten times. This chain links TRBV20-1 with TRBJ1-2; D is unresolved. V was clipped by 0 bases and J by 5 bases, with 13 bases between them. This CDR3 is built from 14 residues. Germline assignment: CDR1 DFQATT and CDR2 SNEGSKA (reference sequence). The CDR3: CSARESGRKYGYTF. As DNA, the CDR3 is TGCAGTGCTAGAGAATCTGGACGGAAATATGGCTACACCTTC.

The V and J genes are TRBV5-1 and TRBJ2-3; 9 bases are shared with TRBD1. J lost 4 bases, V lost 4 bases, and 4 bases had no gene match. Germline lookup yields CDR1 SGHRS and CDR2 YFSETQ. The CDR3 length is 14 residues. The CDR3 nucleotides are TGCGCCAGCAGCACCAGACAGGGGGCAGATACGCAGTATTTT. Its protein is CASSTRQGADTQYF.

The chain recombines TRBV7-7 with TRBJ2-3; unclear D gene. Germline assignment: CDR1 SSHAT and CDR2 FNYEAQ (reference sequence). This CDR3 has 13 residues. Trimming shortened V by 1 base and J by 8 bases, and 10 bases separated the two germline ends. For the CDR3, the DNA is TGTGCCAGCAGCTTAGATGGTATCACTACGCAGTATTTT. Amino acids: CASSLDGITTQYF. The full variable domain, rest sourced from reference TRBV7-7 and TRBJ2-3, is GAGVSQSPRYKVTKRGQDVTLRCDPISSHATLYWYQQALGQGPEFLTYFNYEAQPDKSGLPSDRFSAERPEGSISTLTIQRTEQRDSAMYRCASSLDGITTQYFGPGTRLTVL.

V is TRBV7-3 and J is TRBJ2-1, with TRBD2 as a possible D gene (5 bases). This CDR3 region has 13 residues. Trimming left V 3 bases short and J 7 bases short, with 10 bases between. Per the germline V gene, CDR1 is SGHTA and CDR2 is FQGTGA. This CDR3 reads CASSLVPGNEQFF. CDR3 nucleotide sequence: TGTGCCAGCAGCTTGGTCCCGGGGAATGAGCAGTTCTTC.

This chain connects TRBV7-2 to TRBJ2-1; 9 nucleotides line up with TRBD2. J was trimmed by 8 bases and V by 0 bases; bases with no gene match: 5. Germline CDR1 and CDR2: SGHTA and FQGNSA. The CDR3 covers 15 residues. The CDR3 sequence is CASSLAAGGFYEQFF. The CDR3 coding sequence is TGTGCCAGCAGCTTAGCAGCGGGGGGCTTCTATGAGCAGTTCTTC.

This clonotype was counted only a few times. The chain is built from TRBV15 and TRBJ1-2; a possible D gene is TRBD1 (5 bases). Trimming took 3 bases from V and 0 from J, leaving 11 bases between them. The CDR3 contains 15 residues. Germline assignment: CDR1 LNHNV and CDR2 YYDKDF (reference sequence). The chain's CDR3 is CATSSGGVSNYGYTF. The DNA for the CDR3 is TGTGCCACCAGCAGCGGGGGGGTTTCTAACTATGGCTACACCTTC.